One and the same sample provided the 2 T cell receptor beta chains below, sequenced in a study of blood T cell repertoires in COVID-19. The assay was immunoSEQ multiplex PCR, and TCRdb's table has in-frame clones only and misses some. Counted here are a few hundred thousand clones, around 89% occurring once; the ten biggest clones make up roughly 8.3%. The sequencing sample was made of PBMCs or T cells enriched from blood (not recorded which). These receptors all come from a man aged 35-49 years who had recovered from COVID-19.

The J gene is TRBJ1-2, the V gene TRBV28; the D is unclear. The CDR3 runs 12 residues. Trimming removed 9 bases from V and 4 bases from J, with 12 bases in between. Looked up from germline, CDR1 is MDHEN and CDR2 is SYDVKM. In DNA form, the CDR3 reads TGTGCCAGTATGCCTAGGTCCTATGGCTACACCTTC. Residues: CASMPRSYGYTF.

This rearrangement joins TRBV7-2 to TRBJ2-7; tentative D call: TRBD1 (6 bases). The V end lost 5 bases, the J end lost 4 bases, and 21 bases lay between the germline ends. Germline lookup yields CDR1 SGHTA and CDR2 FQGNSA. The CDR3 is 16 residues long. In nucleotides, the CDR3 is TGTGCCAGCAGCCCCATCAGGGGCTCGAGGCGATACGAGCAGTACTTC. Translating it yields CASSPIRGSRRYEQYF.